Listed below are T cell receptor beta chains from one sample, sequenced in a study of T cell changes during pregnancy in multiple sclerosis. Repertoires were generated with immunoSEQ multiplex PCR, while TCRdb's copy carries only in-frame clones and drops some. The repertoire holds approximately 61,000 clones, with approximately 91% as singletons. The sample was peripheral blood, taken in the first trimester of pregnancy. Receptors originate from a female donor with multiple sclerosis, enrolled in a pregnancy study. CDR3s include the opening cysteine and the closing phenylalanine or tryptophan. D genes are given only for firm matches. Only part of the rows carry a size: once, few, many, or a class if the clone is expanded.

clone size: .; D gene: TRBD1; J gene: TRBJ1-5; V gene: TRBV19; CDR3 length: 18; CDR3 protein: CASSPVPGQGVGNQPQHF; CDR3 DNA: TGTGCCAGTAGTCCCGTTCCGGGACAGGGTGTTGGCAATCAGCCCCAGCATTTT
clone size: once; D gene: .; J gene: TRBJ1-4; V gene: TRBV19; CDR3 length: 12; CDR3 protein: CASSPQGGKLFF; CDR3 DNA: TGTGCCAGTAGTCCACAGGGCGGGAAACTGTTTTTT
clone size: .; D gene: .; J gene: TRBJ2-1; V gene: TRBV7-2; CDR3 length: 13; CDR3 protein: CASRIHSYNEQFF; CDR3 DNA: TGTGCCAGCAGAATCCACTCCTACAATGAGCAGTTCTTC
clone size: .; D gene: TRBD1; J gene: TRBJ2-1; V gene: TRBV7-2; CDR3 length: 13; CDR3 protein: CASSFDRGGEQFF; CDR3 DNA: TGTGCCAGCAGCTTCGACAGGGGCGGTGAGCAGTTCTTC
clone size: .; D gene: .; J gene: TRBJ2-1; V gene: TRBV28; CDR3 length: 16; CDR3 protein: CASSVQGLRPYNEQFF; CDR3 DNA: TGTGCCAGCAGTGTTCAGGGTCTTAGGCCCTACAATGAGCAGTTCTTC
clone size: .; D gene: .; J gene: TRBJ1-1; V gene: TRBV13; CDR3 length: 18; CDR3 protein: CASSLGLAWDSGTTEAFF; CDR3 DNA: TGTGCCAGCAGCTTAGGGTTGGCATGGGATAGCGGGACCACTGAAGCTTTCTTT
clone size: .; D gene: .; J gene: TRBJ1-5; V gene: TRBV29-1; CDR3 length: 12; CDR3 protein: CSVGEGQGPQHF; CDR3 DNA: TGCAGCGTTGGGGAGGGGCAAGGACCCCAGCATTTT
clone size: .; D gene: .; J gene: TRBJ1-2; V gene: TRBV6-1; CDR3 length: 11; CDR3 protein: CASSETGGYTF; CDR3 DNA: TGTGCCAGCAGTGAAACAGGGGGCTACACCTTC
clone size: .; D gene: TRBD1; J gene: TRBJ2-2; V gene: TRBV5-1; CDR3 length: 16; CDR3 protein: CASSLLTGGGTGELFF; CDR3 DNA: TGCGCCAGCAGCCTTCTTACAGGGGGAGGCACCGGGGAGCTGTTTTTT
clone size: .; D gene: .; J gene: TRBJ2-3; V gene: TRBV6-5; CDR3 length: 13; CDR3 protein: CASGAQVSDTQYF; CDR3 DNA: TGTGCCAGCGGTGCACAGGTTTCAGATACGCAGTATTTT
clone size: .; D gene: TRBD2; J gene: TRBJ2-7; V gene: TRBV7-2; CDR3 length: 15; CDR3 protein: CASSPVSGRTYEQYF; CDR3 DNA: TGTGCCAGCAGCCCCGTTAGCGGGAGAACCTACGAGCAGTACTTC
clone size: .; D gene: .; J gene: TRBJ1-2; V gene: TRBV27; CDR3 length: 13; CDR3 protein: CASKEGRTYGYTF; CDR3 DNA: TGTGCCAGCAAGGAGGGCCGTACCTATGGCTACACCTTC
clone size: .; D gene: TRBD1; J gene: TRBJ2-3; V gene: TRBV18; CDR3 length: 15; CDR3 protein: CASSPQTGGVDTQYF; CDR3 DNA: TGTGCCAGCTCACCACAAACAGGGGGCGTGGATACGCAGTATTTT
clone size: .; D gene: TRBD1; J gene: TRBJ1-2; V gene: TRBV5-4; CDR3 length: 15; CDR3 protein: CASSFAGQGLHGYTF; CDR3 DNA: TGTGCCAGCAGCTTCGCGGGACAGGGGCTCCATGGCTACACCTTC
clone size: once; D gene: .; J gene: TRBJ2-5; V gene: TRBV4-1; CDR3 length: 15; CDR3 protein: CASSHAEDYQETQYF; CDR3 DNA: TGCGCCAGCAGCCACGCCGAAGACTACCAAGAGACCCAGTACTTC
clone size: .; D gene: .; J gene: TRBJ2-7; V gene: TRBV10-3; CDR3 length: 14; CDR3 protein: CAIRGDEQAYEQYF; CDR3 DNA: TGTGCCATAAGAGGAGACGAACAAGCCTACGAGCAGTACTTC
clone size: once; D gene: TRBD1; J gene: TRBJ2-3; V gene: TRBV7-2; CDR3 length: 16; CDR3 protein: CASSLRQGAFTDTQYF; CDR3 DNA: TGTGCCAGCAGCTTAAGACAGGGGGCTTTTACAGATACGCAGTATTTT
clone size: few; D gene: .; J gene: TRBJ1-1; V gene: TRBV4-2; CDR3 length: 13; CDR3 protein: CASSQIQLVEAFF; CDR3 DNA: TGTGCCAGCAGCCAAATACAGTTGGTTGAAGCTTTCTTT
clone size: once; D gene: .; J gene: TRBJ2-6; V gene: TRBV5-1; CDR3 length: 14; CDR3 protein: CASSPQVGANVLTF; CDR3 DNA: TGCGCCAGCAGCCCGCAGGTCGGGGCCAACGTCCTGACTTTC
clone size: .; D gene: .; J gene: TRBJ1-1; V gene: TRBV28; CDR3 length: 15; CDR3 protein: CASSSTGGVGTEAFF; CDR3 DNA: TGTGCCAGCAGTTCGACGGGCGGGGTAGGGACTGAAGCTTTCTTT
clone size: .; D gene: TRBD2; J gene: TRBJ2-7; V gene: TRBV7-2; CDR3 length: 14; CDR3 protein: CASSLGLAGYEQYF; CDR3 DNA: TGTGCCAGCAGCTTAGGACTAGCGGGATACGAGCAGTACTTC
clone size: .; D gene: .; J gene: TRBJ2-5; V gene: TRBV11-2; CDR3 length: 15; CDR3 protein: CASSPNGHPGETQYF; CDR3 DNA: TGTGCCAGCAGCCCAAATGGCCACCCCGGGGAGACCCAGTACTTC
clone size: .; D gene: TRBD2; J gene: TRBJ2-7; V gene: TRBV14; CDR3 length: 16; CDR3 protein: CASSQQKLATRYEQYF; CDR3 DNA: TGTGCCAGCAGCCAGCAGAAACTAGCGACTCGCTACGAGCAGTACTTC
clone size: .; D gene: .; J gene: TRBJ2-3; V gene: TRBV6-1; CDR3 length: 15; CDR3 protein: CASSVMASSTDTQYF; CDR3 DNA: TGTGCCAGCAGTGTCATGGCTTCTAGCACAGATACGCAGTATTTT
clone size: .; D gene: TRBD1; J gene: TRBJ1-1; V gene: TRBV7-2; CDR3 length: 14; CDR3 protein: CASSLDRGGTEAFF; CDR3 DNA: TGTGCCAGCAGCTTAGACAGGGGTGGCACTGAAGCTTTCTTT
clone size: .; D gene: .; J gene: TRBJ2-5; V gene: TRBV5-4; CDR3 length: 15; CDR3 protein: CASSIQSVPQETQYF; CDR3 DNA: TGTGCCAGCAGCATACAAAGCGTCCCCCAAGAGACCCAGTACTTC
clone size: once; D gene: .; J gene: TRBJ2-3; V gene: TRBV5-6; CDR3 length: 14; CDR3 protein: CASSLRQGGDTQYF; CDR3 DNA: TGTGCCAGCAGCTTACGACAGGGAGGAGATACGCAGTATTTT
clone size: .; D gene: TRBD2; J gene: TRBJ2-1; V gene: TRBV7-9; CDR3 length: 15; CDR3 protein: CASSLWLAGRDEQFF; CDR3 DNA: TGTGCCAGCAGCTTATGGCTAGCGGGACGGGATGAGCAGTTCTTC
clone size: .; D gene: .; J gene: TRBJ1-2; V gene: TRBV27; CDR3 length: 17; CDR3 protein: CASSGSRDGLFNYGYTF; CDR3 DNA: TGTGCCAGCAGTGGGTCGCGGGACGGACTTTTCAACTATGGCTACACCTTC
clone size: .; D gene: TRBD1; J gene: TRBJ2-2; V gene: TRBV18; CDR3 length: 17; CDR3 protein: CASSPVRQGTGTGELFF; CDR3 DNA: TGTGCCAGCTCACCGGTTCGACAGGGTACGGGCACCGGGGAGCTGTTTTTT
clone size: .; D gene: TRBD1; J gene: TRBJ2-7; V gene: TRBV29-1; CDR3 length: 12; CDR3 protein: CSVVTGDYEQYF; CDR3 DNA: TGCAGCGTGGTTACAGGGGACTACGAGCAGTACTTC
clone size: .; D gene: .; J gene: TRBJ2-6; V gene: TRBV5-6; CDR3 length: 15; CDR3 protein: CASSLYSSGANVLTF; CDR3 DNA: TGTGCCAGCAGCTTGTACAGCTCTGGGGCCAACGTCCTGACTTTC
clone size: .; D gene: TRBD2; J gene: TRBJ2-1; V gene: TRBV7-9; CDR3 length: 15; CDR3 protein: CASSSRLAGGNEQFF; CDR3 DNA: TGTGCCAGCAGCTCAAGACTAGCGGGAGGGAATGAGCAGTTCTTC
clone size: .; D gene: .; J gene: TRBJ1-3; V gene: TRBV5-1; CDR3 length: 15; CDR3 protein: CASSFNGGSGNTIYF; CDR3 DNA: TGCGCCAGCAGCTTTAACGGGGGCTCTGGAAACACCATATATTTT
clone size: .; D gene: .; J gene: TRBJ1-1; V gene: TRBV27; CDR3 length: 11; CDR3 protein: CASRAGTEAFF; CDR3 DNA: TGTGCCAGCAGAGCGGGCACTGAAGCTTTCTTT
clone size: .; D gene: .; J gene: TRBJ2-5; V gene: TRBV19; CDR3 length: 17; CDR3 protein: CASSIGSSGGLGETQYF; CDR3 DNA: TGTGCCAGTAGTATCGGATCGTCGGGCGGGTTGGGAGAGACCCAGTACTTC
clone size: .; D gene: TRBD1; J gene: TRBJ1-3; V gene: TRBV7-9; CDR3 length: 16; CDR3 protein: CASSFDRGTSGNTIYF; CDR3 DNA: TGTGCCAGCAGCTTCGACAGGGGAACGTCTGGAAACACCATATATTTT
clone size: .; D gene: .; J gene: TRBJ1-1; V gene: TRBV27; CDR3 length: 12; CDR3 protein: CASSRTAGEAFF; CDR3 DNA: TGTGCCAGCAGCCGAACCGCCGGTGAAGCTTTCTTT
clone size: .; D gene: .; J gene: TRBJ2-7; V gene: TRBV2; CDR3 length: 13; CDR3 protein: CASRSRGDYEQYF; CDR3 DNA: TGTGCCAGCAGAAGCAGGGGAGACTACGAGCAGTACTTC
clone size: .; D gene: TRBD1; J gene: TRBJ1-3; V gene: TRBV6-5; CDR3 length: 14; CDR3 protein: CASSRQGSGNTIYF; CDR3 DNA: TGTGCCAGCAGTAGACAGGGGTCAGGAAACACCATATATTTT
clone size: .; D gene: .; J gene: TRBJ1-3; V gene: TRBV7-6; CDR3 length: 15; CDR3 protein: CASSLATGSGNTIYF; CDR3 DNA: TGTGCCAGCAGCTTAGCCACAGGGTCCGGAAACACCATATATTTT
clone size: .; D gene: TRBD1; J gene: TRBJ1-3; V gene: TRBV7-6; CDR3 length: 16; CDR3 protein: CASSLRGQDSGNTIYF; CDR3 DNA: TGTGCCAGCAGCTTAAGGGGACAGGACTCTGGAAACACCATATATTTT
clone size: .; D gene: TRBD2; J gene: TRBJ2-2; V gene: TRBV5-1; CDR3 length: 18; CDR3 protein: CASSLASSGSPNTGELFF; CDR3 DNA: TGCGCCAGCAGCTTGGCCTCAAGCGGGAGCCCGAACACCGGGGAGCTGTTTTTT
clone size: .; D gene: .; J gene: TRBJ2-2; V gene: TRBV29-1; CDR3 length: 12; CDR3 protein: CSVFRGSGELFF; CDR3 DNA: TGCAGCGTTTTTAGGGGTTCCGGGGAGCTGTTTTTT
clone size: once; D gene: TRBD2; J gene: TRBJ2-1; V gene: TRBV18; CDR3 length: 17; CDR3 protein: CASSPNQPGRANNEQFF; CDR3 DNA: TGTGCCAGCTCACCAAATCAGCCCGGGAGGGCCAACAATGAGCAGTTCTTC
clone size: .; D gene: TRBD1; J gene: TRBJ1-1; V gene: TRBV7-9; CDR3 length: 14; CDR3 protein: CASSLDGQATEAFF; CDR3 DNA: TGTGCCAGCAGCTTAGATGGACAGGCCACTGAAGCTTTCTTT
clone size: .; D gene: .; J gene: TRBJ1-2; V gene: TRBV7-9; CDR3 length: 15; CDR3 protein: CASSLASLKNYGYTF; CDR3 DNA: TGTGCCAGCAGCTTAGCCAGTCTCAAAAACTATGGCTACACCTTC
clone size: .; D gene: .; J gene: TRBJ2-3; V gene: TRBV27; CDR3 length: 16; CDR3 protein: CASSLSPGLYTDTQYF; CDR3 DNA: TGTGCCAGCAGTTTATCGCCGGGACTGTACACAGATACGCAGTATTTT
clone size: .; D gene: .; J gene: TRBJ2-1; V gene: TRBV15; CDR3 length: 15; CDR3 protein: CATSPRGVRVNEQFF; CDR3 DNA: TGTGCCACCAGCCCCCGTGGGGTCAGGGTCAATGAGCAGTTCTTC
clone size: .; D gene: .; J gene: TRBJ1-5; V gene: TRBV6-5; CDR3 length: 12; CDR3 protein: CASNNNNQPQHF; CDR3 DNA: TGTGCCAGCAACAACAACAATCAGCCCCAGCATTTT
clone size: .; D gene: TRBD2; J gene: TRBJ2-3; V gene: TRBV5-4; CDR3 length: 16; CDR3 protein: CASSLYGGLVIDTQYF; CDR3 DNA: TGTGCCAGCAGCTTATACGGGGGACTAGTAATAGATACGCAGTATTTT
clone size: .; D gene: .; J gene: TRBJ1-2; V gene: TRBV7-2; CDR3 length: 12; CDR3 protein: CASTGGGYGYTF; CDR3 DNA: TGTGCCAGCACCGGGGGGGGCTATGGCTACACCTTC
clone size: once; D gene: .; J gene: TRBJ1-2; V gene: TRBV11-2; CDR3 length: 13; CDR3 protein: CASSLAMNYGYTF; CDR3 DNA: TGTGCCAGCAGCTTAGCTATGAACTATGGCTACACCTTC
clone size: .; D gene: .; J gene: TRBJ1-2; V gene: TRBV6-5; CDR3 length: 15; CDR3 protein: CASSYHIDRFQGYTF; CDR3 DNA: TGTGCCAGCAGTTACCACATCGACAGGTTTCAAGGCTACACCTTC